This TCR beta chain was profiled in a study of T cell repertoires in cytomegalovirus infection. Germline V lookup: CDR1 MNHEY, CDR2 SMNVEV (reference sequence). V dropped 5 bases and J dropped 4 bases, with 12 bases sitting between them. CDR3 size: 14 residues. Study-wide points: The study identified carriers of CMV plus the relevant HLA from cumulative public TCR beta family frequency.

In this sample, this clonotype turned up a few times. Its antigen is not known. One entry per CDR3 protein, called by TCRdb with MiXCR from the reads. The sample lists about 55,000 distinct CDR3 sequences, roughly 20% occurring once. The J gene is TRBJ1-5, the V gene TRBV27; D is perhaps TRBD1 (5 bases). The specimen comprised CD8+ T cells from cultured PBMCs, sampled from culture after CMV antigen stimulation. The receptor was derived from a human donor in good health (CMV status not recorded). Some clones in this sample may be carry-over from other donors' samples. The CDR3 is CASSQQGTNQPQHF. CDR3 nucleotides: TGTGCCAGCAGTCAGCAGGGAACTAATCAGCCCCAGCATTTT.